This T cell receptor beta chain stems from a study of beta chain features in type 1 diabetes. Study findings and constraints: Moderately but significantly shorter TCRB CDR3s were found in Type 1 diabetes patients in all four CD4+ subsets. Whether HLA type influences TCRB rearrangement remained unresolved here.

Germline lookup yields CDR1 SGDLS and CDR2 YYNGEE. Deletions cut 4 bases from V and 0 bases from J, with 11 bases between. CDR3 length equals 15 residues. Sequenced material consisted of expressed TCRB transcripts (all of the isolated RNA was reverse transcribed). This table comes from immunoSEQ multiplex PCR, and its TCRdb copy is limited to in-frame clones, with some not included. Among around 650,000 clones listed, around 12% were seen once. CD4+ naive, central memory, regulatory and stem cell-like memory cells were sorted via CD45RO/CCR7/CD25/CD127/CD95/CD27. Purity above 95% was achieved in all sorted populations. This clone appeared a few times. Its antigen is undetermined.

J is TRBJ2-1 and V is TRBV9; no definite D call. Source material: naive CD4+ T cells from blood. This receptor was obtained from a man aged 25 to 40 with type 1 diabetes. The CDR3: CASSSRSDSYNEQFF. As DNA, the CDR3 is TGTGCCAGCAGCTCCCGAAGCGACTCCTACAATGAGCAGTTCTTC.